The rows below give T cell receptor beta chains drawn from one sample of a study of blood T cell repertoires in COVID-19. The table came from immunoSEQ multiplex PCR; TCRdb's copy has only in-frame clones and leaves some out. The sample holds about 150,000 clones, around 73% seen once. The sequenced sample was PBMCs or T cells enriched from blood (not recorded which). These receptors all come from a woman between 50 and 59 years old who had recovered from COVID-19. Both conserved end residues are part of each CDR3. The D gene is left open where the match is weak. Rows may omit the clone size; those that give it use once, few, many or a size class.

j_gene: TRBJ2-1
v_gene: TRBV11-3
d_gene: NA
abundance: NA
CDR3aa: CASSLSRSYNEQFF
CDR3nt: TGTGCCAGCAGCTTATCTCGCTCCTACAATGAGCAGTTCTTC

j_gene: TRBJ2-1
v_gene: TRBV12-3/TRBV12-4
d_gene: NA
abundance: NA
CDR3aa: CASRSQVNEQFF
CDR3nt: TGTGCCAGCAGATCACAGGTGAATGAGCAGTTCTTC

j_gene: TRBJ2-7
v_gene: TRBV7-9
d_gene: NA
abundance: once
CDR3aa: CASSQTPSYEQYF
CDR3nt: TGTGCCAGCAGCCAGACACCCTCTTACGAGCAGTACTTC

j_gene: TRBJ1-1
v_gene: TRBV5-1
d_gene: NA
abundance: NA
CDR3aa: CASSLAGTNTEAFF
CDR3nt: TGCGCCAGCAGCTTGGCAGGCACGAACACTGAAGCTTTCTTT

j_gene: TRBJ1-5
v_gene: TRBV27
d_gene: TRBD1
abundance: NA
CDR3aa: CASSYGQGKNQPQHF
CDR3nt: TGTGCCAGCAGTTATGGACAGGGTAAGAATCAGCCCCAGCATTTT

j_gene: TRBJ2-1
v_gene: TRBV5-1
d_gene: TRBD2
abundance: NA
CDR3aa: CASSTGGSGDYNEQFF
CDR3nt: TGCGCCAGCAGCACCGGTGGCAGCGGGGACTACAATGAGCAGTTCTTC

j_gene: TRBJ1-4
v_gene: TRBV5-1
d_gene: NA
abundance: NA
CDR3aa: CASSLGRARNEKLFF
CDR3nt: TGCGCCAGCAGCTTGGGGAGGGCCCGTAATGAAAAACTGTTTTTT

j_gene: TRBJ1-2
v_gene: TRBV6-5
d_gene: NA
abundance: once
CDR3aa: CASSVSLTERGGYTF
CDR3nt: TGTGCCAGCAGCGTAAGCCTGACAGAAAGAGGTGGCTACACCTTC

j_gene: TRBJ2-3
v_gene: TRBV5-1
d_gene: NA
abundance: NA
CDR3aa: CASSHQGFRTDTQYF
CDR3nt: TGCGCCAGCAGTCATCAGGGTTTTAGAACAGATACGCAGTATTTT

j_gene: TRBJ2-7
v_gene: TRBV19
d_gene: NA
abundance: NA
CDR3aa: CASKAQGPAYEQYF
CDR3nt: TGTGCCAGTAAGGCACAGGGACCCGCTTACGAGCAGTACTTC

j_gene: TRBJ2-2
v_gene: TRBV30
d_gene: TRBD2
abundance: NA
CDR3aa: CALPPTSGNTGELFF
CDR3nt: TGTGCCCTACCCCCGACTAGCGGGAACACCGGGGAGCTGTTTTTT

j_gene: TRBJ1-4
v_gene: TRBV28
d_gene: TRBD1
abundance: NA
CDR3aa: CASSVGQNEKLFF
CDR3nt: TGTGCCAGCAGTGTGGGACAGAATGAAAAACTGTTTTTT

j_gene: TRBJ1-6
v_gene: TRBV5-1
d_gene: NA
abundance: NA
CDR3aa: CASSFQRGLDSPLHF
CDR3nt: TGCGCCAGCAGCTTCCAGAGAGGGCTTGATTCACCCCTCCACTTT

j_gene: TRBJ2-7
v_gene: TRBV12-3/TRBV12-4
d_gene: NA
abundance: NA
CDR3aa: CASSPTRGEQYF
CDR3nt: TGTGCCAGCAGTCCTACTAGAGGCGAGCAGTACTTC

j_gene: TRBJ2-3
v_gene: TRBV5-1
d_gene: NA
abundance: NA
CDR3aa: CASSLASALASTDTQYF
CDR3nt: TGCGCCAGCAGCTTGGCCAGCGCCCTCGCTAGCACAGATACGCAGTATTTT

j_gene: TRBJ2-6
v_gene: TRBV5-5
d_gene: NA
abundance: NA
CDR3aa: CASSFVATAGANVLTF
CDR3nt: TGTGCCAGCAGCTTTGTAGCGACGGCTGGGGCCAACGTCCTGACTTTC

j_gene: TRBJ1-2
v_gene: TRBV19
d_gene: NA
abundance: NA
CDR3aa: CASSILSTVVGTYGYTF
CDR3nt: TGTGCCAGTAGTATTCTTTCGACCGTCGTAGGGACATATGGCTACACCTTC

j_gene: TRBJ1-2
v_gene: TRBV6-6
d_gene: NA
abundance: NA
CDR3aa: CASSYSGDFYGYTF
CDR3nt: TGTGCCAGCAGTTACTCGGGGGACTTCTATGGCTACACCTTC

j_gene: TRBJ1-2
v_gene: TRBV30
d_gene: TRBD1
abundance: NA
CDR3aa: CAWNDRGKYGYTF
CDR3nt: TGTGCCTGGAACGACAGGGGGAAATATGGCTACACCTTC

j_gene: TRBJ1-1
v_gene: TRBV2
d_gene: NA
abundance: NA
CDR3aa: CASSVDFVNTEAFF
CDR3nt: TGTGCCAGCAGTGTTGACTTCGTGAACACTGAAGCTTTCTTT

j_gene: TRBJ1-3
v_gene: TRBV10-3
d_gene: TRBD1
abundance: NA
CDR3aa: CAINTGDPSGNTIYF
CDR3nt: TGTGCCATCAACACAGGGGATCCCTCTGGAAACACCATATATTTT

j_gene: TRBJ1-2
v_gene: TRBV29-1
d_gene: TRBD1
abundance: NA
CDR3aa: CSVFTGGPYGYTF
CDR3nt: TGCAGCGTTTTCACAGGGGGCCCCTATGGCTACACCTTC

j_gene: TRBJ2-3
v_gene: TRBV6-6
d_gene: NA
abundance: NA
CDR3aa: CASSYSADDSTDTQYF
CDR3nt: TGTGCCAGCAGTTACTCCGCAGATGATAGCACAGATACGCAGTATTTT